The next 22 T cell receptor beta chains were all read from a single sample in a study of cytomegalovirus exposure and HLA in healthy donors. Assay: immunoSEQ multiplex PCR; the TCRdb copy retains only in-frame clones and omits some. Among 250,000 to 350,000 clones listed, around 86% were seen once. Sequencing used PBMCs. Every receptor here comes from a woman aged 18-35 years in good health and CMV-seronegative.

The V and J genes are TRBV27 and TRBJ2-1; 7 nucleotides line up with TRBD1. Germline trimming cut 6 bases from V and 5 bases from J; bases unmatched to any gene: 10. The CDR3 runs 15 residues. Germline loops: CDR1 MNHEY, CDR2 SMNVEV (reference sequence). CDR3 sequence: CASSSTGQNNNEQFF. The CDR3 nucleotides are TGTGCCAGCAGCTCGACGGGACAGAATAACAATGAGCAGTTCTTC.

The CDR3: CAWSAGVGSEQYF. The CDR3 DNA reads TGTGCCTGGAGTGCCGGGGTGGGGAGCGAGCAGTACTTC. The chain employs TRBV30 and TRBJ2-7; D might be TRBD2 (5 bases). CDR3 length: 13 residues. Germline-derived CDR1 and CDR2 are GTSNPN and SVGIG (reference sequence). V was clipped by 1 base and J by 6 bases, with 13 bases between them. The full variable domain, in which reference TRBV30 and TRBJ2-7 provide the parts outside the CDR3, is SQTIHQWPATLVQPVGSPLSLECTVEGTSNPNLYWYRQAAGRGLQLLFYSVGIGQISSEVPQNLSASRPQDRQFILSSKKLLLSDSGFYLCAWSAGVGSEQYFGPGTRLTVT.

The chain combines TRBV5-4 with TRBJ2-7; the match to TRBD2 covers 8 bases. Germline V gene sequence: CDR1 SGHNT, CDR2 YYREEE (reference sequence). V was clipped by 3 bases and J by 2 bases; unmatched bases: 4. This CDR3 comprises 14 residues. The CDR3 DNA reads as TGTGCCAGCAGCTCAGCGGGAGTTACCTACGAGCAGTACTTC. Translation gives CASSSAGVTYEQYF.

The chain couples TRBV27 to TRBJ2-1; the D is unclear. Per germline, CDR1 MNHEY and CDR2 SMNVEV (reference sequence). V was pared by 5 bases and J by 4 bases, with 12 bases between. This CDR3 is 14 amino acids long. The CDR3 DNA reads TGTGCCAGCAGTCGCGACACTCCTTACAATGAGCAGTTCTTC. This translates into CASSRDTPYNEQFF.

The chain uses TRBV18 and TRBJ2-3; 15 bases fit TRBD2. Trimming cost V 0 bases and J 0 bases; bases outside gene matches: 7. This CDR3 spans 20 amino acids. Per the germline V gene, CDR1 is KGHSH and CDR2 is LQKENI. The CDR3 nucleotides are TGTGCCAGCTCACCACCAAAAGGGACTAGCGGGAGGTATAGCACAGATACGCAGTATTTT. This encodes CASSPPKGTSGRYSTDTQYF.

The V call is TRBV29-1, the J call TRBJ2-2; 12 nucleotides match TRBD2. Germline V gene lookup returns CDR1 SQVTM and CDR2 ANQGSEA. The CDR3 has 15 amino acids. After removal of 4 bases from V and 6 bases from J, the junction contained 6 bases not matched to a gene. This CDR3 is CSVGHLAGGPGELFF. Written as DNA, the CDR3 is TGCAGCGTTGGGCATCTAGCGGGAGGGCCCGGGGAGCTGTTTTTT.

The CDR3 region is CASSFVVLAGNTGELFF. The CDR3 DNA follows: TGTGCCAGCAGCTTCGTGGTGCTAGCGGGAAACACCGGGGAGCTGTTTTTT. The chain uses TRBV7-9 and TRBJ2-2, with 9 bases aligning to TRBD2. Germline-derived CDR1 and CDR2 are SEHNR and FQNEAQ (reference sequence). The V and J ends lost 3 bases and 2 bases, in that order; junction bases with no gene match: 7. The CDR3 is 17 residues long.

A word on this clone: The same CDR3 is also encoded by other DNA sequences in this sample. This rearrangement joins TRBV4-1 to TRBJ2-7; 9 nucleotides line up with TRBD1. The germline V gene has CDR1 MGHRA and CDR2 YSYEKL. This CDR3 comprises 15 residues. V shed 3 bases, J shed 1 base, and the junction held 4 bases outside the gene matches. As DNA, the CDR3 is TGCGCCAGCAGCCAGGGACAGGGTTCTTCCTACGAGCAGTACTTC. The encoded protein is CASSQGQGSSYEQYF.

V gene TRBV7-2 combines with J gene TRBJ2-1, with TRBD1 identical over 7 bases. Germline V CDR1 and CDR2: SGHTA, FQGNSA. This CDR3 region has 16 residues. With 5 bases clipped from V and 1 base from J, the junction kept 8 bases outside the gene matches. DNA for the CDR3: TGTGCCAGCAGCACACAGGGGCAGGGGTCCTACAATGAGCAGTTCTTC. This encodes CASSTQGQGSYNEQFF.

With respect to this clone: The same CDR3 also results from other DNA sequences found in this sample. This chain uses TRBV27 with TRBJ2-7; TRBD2 aligns across 10 bases. With 3 bases clipped from V and 0 bases from J, the junction kept 2 bases outside the gene matches. This CDR3 is built from 15 residues. Germline V gives CDR1 MNHEY, CDR2 SMNVEV (reference sequence). Here the CDR3 reads CASSLASGSSYEQYF. CDR3 DNA sequence: TGTGCCAGCAGTTTGGCTAGCGGGAGCTCCTACGAGCAGTACTTC.

The J gene is TRBJ1-5, the V gene TRBV29-1, with 7 bases aligning to TRBD1. The CDR3 loop spans 14 amino acids. From germline, CDR1 is SQVTM and CDR2 ANQGSEA. With 4 bases clipped from V and 1 base from J, the junction kept 4 bases outside the gene matches. The CDR3: CSVAEGASNQPQHF. Written as DNA, the CDR3 is TGCAGCGTTGCGGAGGGGGCCAGCAATCAGCCCCAGCATTTT.

The rearrangement uses TRBV4-2 and TRBJ2-2; 7 nucleotides line up with TRBD1. CDR3 length: 14 amino acids. V dropped 8 bases and J dropped 0; count of bases not matched to a gene: 3. Germline V gene data show CDR1 as LGHNA and CDR2 as YNFKEQ. The CDR3 reads CASHQGANTGELFF. The CDR3 DNA sequence: TGTGCCAGCCACCAGGGGGCGAACACCGGGGAGCTGTTTTTT.

The V call is TRBV2, the J call TRBJ1-3, with TRBD1 matching 8 bases. Germline lookup yields CDR1 SNHLY and CDR2 FYNNEI. V gave up 5 bases and J gave up 0 bases; unmatched junction bases: 3. The CDR3 sequence is 15 residues long. The CDR3: CASSRTGSSGNTIYF. In nucleotides, the CDR3 is TGTGCCAGCAGTCGGACAGGGAGCTCTGGAAACACCATATATTTT. Combining the CDR3 with reference TRBV2 and TRBJ1-3 gives the whole variable domain EPEVTQTPSHQVTQMGQEVILRCVPISNHLYFYWYRQILGQKVEFLVSFYNNEISEKSEIFDDQFSVERPDGSNFTLKIRSTKLEDSAMYFCASSRTGSSGNTIYFGEGSWLTVV.

About this clone: Other DNA sequences in this sample translate to the same CDR3. J is TRBJ1-2 and V is TRBV27; 8 bases are a match to TRBD1. V shed 6 bases and J 3 bases; nucleotides not matched to a gene: 6. Germline V lookup: CDR1 MNHEY, CDR2 SMNVEV (reference sequence). This CDR3 comprises 14 residues. The CDR3 sequence: CASSPTTGDYGYTF. In DNA form, the CDR3 reads TGTGCCAGCAGCCCAACGACAGGGGACTATGGCTACACCTTC.

The chain joins TRBV5-1 to TRBJ2-5, with 7 nucleotides matching TRBD2. CDR3 length: 13 residues. Germline V gene lookup returns CDR1 SGHRS and CDR2 YFSETQ. V was clipped by 3 bases and J by 11 bases; unmatched bases: 10. The CDR3 sequence: CASSSDPGGGQYF. CDR3 DNA sequence: TGCGCCAGCAGCTCCGACCCGGGGGGTGGGCAGTACTTC. The whole variable domain, remainder taken from reference TRBV5-1 and TRBJ2-5, is KAGVTQTPRYLIKTRGQQVTLSCSPISGHRSVSWYQQTPGQGLQFLFEYFSETQRNKGNFPGRFSGRQFSNSRSEMNVSTLELGDSALYLCASSSDPGGGQYFGPGTRLLVL.

The V call is TRBV19, the J call TRBJ1-1; a weak D match, TRBD1 (5 bases). The CDR3 spans 14 residues. Trimming removed 5 bases from V and 1 base from J, with 11 bases in between. The V gene's germline CDR1 is LNHDA and CDR2 SQIVND (reference sequence). In DNA form, the CDR3 reads TGTGCCAGTAGTCTCCGAACAGGGAACACTGAAGCTTTCTTT. It codes for CASSLRTGNTEAFF.

On this clone itself: One end of the junction does not line up with germline, which may come from a read error. The same CDR3 arises from other DNA sequences in this sample as well. V and J are TRBV5-4 and TRBJ2-7; possibly TRBD1 for D (6 bases). This CDR3 is built from 15 residues. Germline lookup yields CDR1 SGHNT and CDR2 YYREEE (reference sequence). The CDR3 DNA follows: TGCGCCAGCAGCCAAAGCTCAGGGGATCACTACGAGCAGTACTTC. Its protein is CASSQSSGDHYEQYF.

V is TRBV28 and J is TRBJ1-1; no firm D call. Trimming removed 3 bases at V and 7 bases at J, with 9 bases between. The CDR3 is made up of 12 amino acids. CDR1 MDHEN and CDR2 SYDVKM come from the germline V gene. Here the CDR3 reads CASSFGGFEAFF. The CDR3 nucleotides read TGTGCCAGCAGTTTTGGAGGGTTTGAAGCTTTCTTT. The full variable domain, with the rest looked up from reference TRBV28 and TRBJ1-1, is DVKVTQSSRYLVKRTGEKVFLECVQDMDHENMFWYRQDPGLGLRLIYFSYDVKMKEKGDIPEGYSVSREKKERFSLILESASTNQTSMYLCASSFGGFEAFFGQGTRLTVV.

The chain combines TRBV27 with TRBJ2-7; 14 nucleotides align to TRBD2. The CDR3 is 18 residues long. Unmatched junction bases numbered 6, after V lost 0 bases and J lost 2 bases. Germline loops: CDR1 MNHEY, CDR2 SMNVEV (reference sequence). As DNA, the CDR3 is TGTGCCAGCAGTTTATCCGGGACTAGCGGGAGAGTAGCCTACGAGCAGTACTTC. Its protein product is CASSLSGTSGRVAYEQYF.

This clone was counted a single time. The CDR3 sequence is CASRQGSGNTIYF. The CDR3 DNA follows: TGTGCCAGCAGACAGGGATCTGGAAACACCATATATTTT. The chain combines TRBV6-5 with TRBJ1-3; D is perhaps TRBD1 (6 bases). The germline gives CDR1 MNHEY, CDR2 SVGAGI. CDR3 length: 13 residues. The ends were cut back, 6 bases at V and 1 base at J, with 7 bases in the middle.

V is TRBV6-6 and J is TRBJ2-1; TRBD2 aligns across 8 bases. V shed 8 bases and J 7 bases; nucleotides not matched to a gene: 10. This CDR3 is built from 14 residues. Germline V gene lookup returns CDR1 MNHNY and CDR2 SVGAGI (reference sequence). In DNA, the CDR3 is TGTGCCAGCCGAGTAGCGGGAACATTAAATGAGCAGTTCTTC. Its translation: CASRVAGTLNEQFF.

CDR3 residues: CASSSIASGELFF. The CDR3 DNA follows: TGTGCCAGCAGTTCGATAGCTTCCGGGGAGCTGTTTTTT. This sequence joins TRBV7-3 and TRBJ2-2; D unresolved. The CDR3 contains 13 residues. Germline V CDR1 and CDR2: SGHTA, FQGTGA. V lost 6 bases, J lost 6 bases, and 11 bases lay in between.